The 30 T cell receptor beta chains given below trace back to one sample, sequenced in a study of blood T cell repertoires in COVID-19. Clones were sequenced by immunoSEQ multiplex PCR, and TCRdb holds only the in-frame ones, with some missing. The table lists fewer than 250,000 clones, about nine tenths of them singletons. Input material: peripheral blood. These receptors all come from a man between 45 and 60 years old with COVID-19, enrolled during active disease.

This clone was counted once. The chain couples TRBV19 to TRBJ1-5; TRBD1 agrees at 7 bases. In germline, CDR1 is LNHDA, CDR2 SQIVND (reference sequence). The V and J ends lost 6 bases and 3 bases, in that order; junction bases with no gene match: 14. The CDR3 is 17 amino acids. Written as DNA, the CDR3 is TGTGCCAGTAGACCCACGACAGGGAGGACGAACAATCAGCCCCAGCATTTT. It codes for CASRPTTGRTNNQPQHF.

This chain connects TRBV9 to TRBJ1-1, with D possibly matching TRBD1 (6 bases). This CDR3 has 15 amino acids. Trimming removed 1 base from V and 0 bases from J, with 10 bases in between. Per the germline V gene, CDR1 is SGDLS and CDR2 is YYNGEE. The CDR3 protein is CASSVIGGLNTEAFF. CDR3 nucleotides: TGTGCCAGCAGCGTAATCGGGGGGCTGAACACTGAAGCTTTCTTT.

V gene TRBV27 combines with J gene TRBJ2-1; TRBD2 agrees at 12 bases. Germline CDR1 reads MNHEY; CDR2 reads SMNVEV (reference sequence). V was pared by 5 bases and J by 8 bases, with 10 bases of the junction left unmatched. The CDR3 contains 16 residues. CDR3: CASSQTGLAGLDEQFF. The CDR3 nucleotides read TGTGCCAGCAGTCAGACCGGACTAGCGGGACTCGATGAGCAGTTCTTC.

CDR3: CASSLGLAGEYEQYF. CDR3 nucleotides: TGCGCCAGCAGCCTCGGACTAGCGGGAGAGTACGAGCAGTACTTC. The gene calls are TRBV4-1 and TRBJ2-7; 13 nucleotides agree with TRBD2. CDR3 size: 15 residues. V shed 4 bases and J 4 bases; nucleotides not matched to a gene: 4. CDR1 is MGHRA and CDR2 is YSYEKL in the germline V gene.

This chain links TRBV6-5 with TRBJ1-1, with 7 nucleotides matching TRBD1. V lost 8 bases and J lost 2; bases outside the gene matches: 11. The germline V gene has CDR1 MNHEY and CDR2 SVGAGI. This CDR3 comprises 15 residues. Here the CDR3 reads CASQVPGQTNTEAFF. CDR3 nucleotides: TGTGCCAGCCAAGTACCGGGACAGACAAACACTGAAGCTTTCTTT.

The V call is TRBV7-3, the J call TRBJ2-5; 11 nucleotides align to TRBD2. V lost 3 bases, J lost 4 bases, and 7 bases stayed unmatched. The CDR3 is 16 residues long. The germline V gene encodes CDR1 SGHTA and CDR2 FQGTGA. Written as DNA, the CDR3 is TGTGCCAGCAGCTTGGCGGCTAGCGGGGGGACAGAGACCCAGTACTTC. Amino acid sequence: CASSLAASGGTETQYF. Supplemented by reference TRBV7-3 and TRBJ2-5, the full variable domain reads GAGVSQTPSNKVTEKGKYVELRCDPISGHTALYWYRQSLGQGPEFLIYFQGTGAADDSGLPNDRFFAVRPEGSVSTLKIQRTERGDSAVYLCASSLAASGGTETQYFGPGTRLLVL.

The chain carries TRBV3-1 (or the pseudogene TRBV3-2) and TRBJ2-7; D uncertain. V lost 4 bases and J 2 bases, leaving 15 bases between the germline ends. Germline lookup yields CDR1 LGHDT and CDR2 YNNKEL (reference sequence). The CDR3 has 15 residues. CDR3 bases: TGTGCCAGCAGCCTATATCCTGGCCCACCCTACGAGCAGTACTTC. This sequence encodes CASSLYPGPPYEQYF.

The gene calls are TRBV5-1 and TRBJ1-1; a weak D match, TRBD1 (5 bases). Trimming took off 1 base at V and 6 bases at J, with 16 bases between the two ends. CDR1 is SGHRS, CDR2 YFSETQ, per germline. The CDR3 has 15 amino acids. CDR3 sequence (DNA): TGCGCCAGCAGCTTGTGGACACGCGGGGTATCTGAAGCTTTCTTT. Amino acid sequence: CASSLWTRGVSEAFF.

The gene calls are TRBV6-2 or TRBV6-3 and TRBJ2-1; 8 positions match TRBD1. The CDR3 extends over 14 amino acids. The V segment lost 6 bases and the J segment 7 bases; nucleotides outside the gene matches: 8. Germline CDR1 MNHEY, CDR2 SVGEGT. The CDR3 DNA reads TGTGCCAGCAGCTCGGGACAGGTTTTAAATGAGCAGTTCTTC. This encodes CASSSGQVLNEQFF.

This clone was seen once. V and J are TRBV6-5 and TRBJ1-4; 9 nucleotides align to TRBD1. The CDR3 sequence is 16 residues long. From germline, CDR1 is MNHEY and CDR2 SVGAGI. V dropped 4 bases and J dropped 2; count of bases not matched to a gene: 5. The CDR3 spells CASSSGQGVTNEKLFF. CDR3 coding DNA: TGTGCCAGCAGTTCGGGACAGGGTGTCACTAATGAAAAACTGTTTTTT.

This clone was observed a single time. The chain has TRBV7-9 and TRBJ2-1; 8 positions match TRBD2. Germline V gives CDR1 SEHNR, CDR2 FQNEAQ (reference sequence). Losses at the gene ends were 5 bases for V and 2 bases for J; bases not matched to a gene: 5. The CDR3 is made up of 15 amino acids. This chain's CDR3 is CASSRSGVAYNEQFF. CDR3 DNA sequence: TGTGCCAGCAGCCGTAGCGGGGTAGCCTACAATGAGCAGTTCTTC.

The chain has TRBV19 and TRBJ2-7, with D tentatively TRBD2 (5 bases). Deletions cut 6 bases from V and 2 bases from J, with 14 bases between. The CDR3 contains 14 residues. Germline V lookup: CDR1 LNHDA, CDR2 SQIVND (reference sequence). The CDR3 DNA follows: TGTGCCAGTAGCCCGTCGGGGATTCCCTACGAGCAGTACTTC. Translation gives CASSPSGIPYEQYF.

The V call is TRBV15, the J call TRBJ2-1, with a weak D call TRBD2 (6 bases). V was clipped by 0 bases and J by 2 bases, with 11 bases between them. The CDR3 has 16 residues. CDR1 and CDR2 from the germline V gene are LNHNV and YYDKDF (reference sequence). The CDR3 DNA reads TGTGCCACCAGCAGAGAGGAGGGGCGCGCCTACAATGAGCAGTTCTTC. Translation: CATSREEGRAYNEQFF.

The V call is TRBV18, the J call TRBJ1-6; D gene unclear. Germline CDR1 and CDR2: KGHSH and LQKENI. The ends were cut back, 3 bases at V and 6 bases at J, with 15 bases in the middle. The CDR3 runs 16 residues. The CDR3 loop reads CASSPTPGTTNSPLHF. CDR3 nucleotides: TGTGCCAGCTCACCCACTCCGGGAACCACTAATTCACCCCTCCACTTT.

The rearrangement links TRBV5-1 to TRBJ2-1; D possibly corresponds to TRBD1 (6 bases). Germline CDR1 and CDR2: SGHRS and YFSETQ. V was shortened by 3 bases and J by 8 bases, with 6 bases between the two germline ends. There are 11 residues in the CDR3. CDR3: CASSYRDEQFF. The CDR3 nucleotides read TGCGCCAGCAGCTACAGGGATGAGCAGTTCTTC.

The rearrangement joins TRBV19 to TRBJ2-1; possible D gene TRBD1, 6 bases. V was shortened by 4 bases and J by 8 bases, with 18 bases between the two germline ends. CDR1 and CDR2 (germline): LNHDA, SQIVND (reference sequence). This CDR3 has 15 residues. The CDR3 spells CASSKPGQTLHEQFF. The CDR3 nucleotides are TGTGCCAGTAGTAAACCGGGACAAACTTTGCATGAGCAGTTCTTC.

This chain uses TRBV4-3 with TRBJ1-2, with D possibly matching TRBD1 (6 bases). Trimming cost V 0 bases and J 8 bases, with 13 bases left between them. The germline gives CDR1 LGHNA, CDR2 YSLEER. This CDR3 is built from 14 residues. The CDR3 DNA is TGCGCCAGCAGCCAAGACTGGGCAGGGGAGGGCTACACCTTC. It codes for CASSQDWAGEGYTF.

V and J are TRBV3-1 (or the pseudogene TRBV3-2) and TRBJ1-2; the D gene is possibly TRBD1 (5 bases). Germline V CDR1 and CDR2: LGHDT, YNNKEL (reference sequence). This CDR3 contains 14 residues. V lost 1 base and J 4 bases, leaving 10 bases between the germline ends. The CDR3: CASSQATDGYGYTF. Written as DNA, the CDR3 is TGTGCCAGCAGCCAAGCGACAGATGGCTATGGCTACACCTTC.

V gene TRBV28 combines with J gene TRBJ1-3; D remains unclear. Germline V gene data show CDR1 as MDHEN and CDR2 as SYDVKM. The CDR3 loop spans 14 amino acids. Deletions cut 3 bases from V and 9 bases from J, with 15 bases between. The CDR3 loop reads CASSFPRAPGTIYF. CDR3 DNA: TGTGCCAGCAGTTTCCCGCGGGCCCCCGGCACCATATATTTT.

The V call is TRBV10-3, the J call TRBJ2-2; tentative D call: TRBD2 (5 bases). CDR1 and CDR2 from the germline V gene are ENHRY and SYGVKD. The CDR3 extends over 15 amino acids. Between the trimmed V and J ends, which lost 4 bases and 3 bases, there was a span of 12 bases. This chain's CDR3 is CAISGVSEDTGELFF. The CDR3 DNA sequence: TGTGCCATCAGTGGAGTTAGCGAGGACACCGGGGAGCTGTTTTTT.

The chain employs TRBV27 and TRBJ2-1; tentative D call: TRBD1 (5 bases). Germline CDR1 MNHEY, CDR2 SMNVEV (reference sequence). The CDR3 is 14 amino acids. Trimming removed 2 bases from V and 6 bases from J, with 11 bases in between. The CDR3 DNA sequence: TGTGCCAGCAGTTTACAGCGTCAGGGCAATGAGCAGTTCTTC. Its protein product is CASSLQRQGNEQFF.

The rearrangement joins TRBV9 to TRBJ2-3; D gene unclear. Trimming shortened V by 2 bases and J by 2 bases, and 9 bases separated the two germline ends. The CDR3 is 14 amino acids. Germline values: CDR1 SGDLS, CDR2 YYNGEE. The CDR3 region has the DNA TGTGCCAGCAGCGTTGGTACCTACACAGATACGCAGTATTTT. Protein product: CASSVGTYTDTQYF.

The chain links TRBV10-3 to TRBJ2-3; 8 nucleotides agree with TRBD2. CDR1 is ENHRY and CDR2 is SYGVKD in the germline V gene. The CDR3 is 15 residues long. V lost 10 bases and J lost 3; bases outside the gene matches: 12. CDR3 nucleotide sequence: TGTGCCACCCACGGAAGCGGGAGTCATACAGATACGCAGTATTTT. Translating it yields CATHGSGSHTDTQYF.

The chain joins TRBV6-5 to TRBJ1-4; 8 bases map to TRBD1. Germline values: CDR1 MNHEY, CDR2 SVGAGI. Trimming cost V 5 bases and J 6 bases; bases outside gene matches: 5. CDR3 size: 14 residues. CDR3 in amino acids: CASSRTGGHEKLFF. The CDR3 DNA follows: TGTGCCAGCAGTAGAACAGGGGGTCATGAAAAACTGTTTTTT.

The chain links TRBV27 to TRBJ2-3; D is unresolved. Trimming pared 7 bases from V and 6 bases from J, leaving 20 bases between. CDR3 size: 15 residues. Germline assignment: CDR1 MNHEY and CDR2 SMNVEV (reference sequence). The CDR3 is CASTRTTEFGDTQYF. In DNA form, the CDR3 reads TGTGCCAGCACCCGAACTACCGAGTTTGGGGATACGCAGTATTTT.

The gene calls are TRBV7-9 and TRBJ2-7, with D possibly matching TRBD2 (5 bases). The CDR3 totals 14 residues. Trimming took 4 bases from V and 4 from J, leaving 14 bases between them. Germline V lookup: CDR1 SEHNR, CDR2 FQNEAQ (reference sequence). CDR3 amino acids: CASSSRGTGYEQYF. CDR3 sequence (DNA): TGTGCCAGCAGCTCCCGCGGTACGGGGTACGAGCAGTACTTC.

V is TRBV27 and J is TRBJ2-5; 8 bases match TRBD1. The CDR3 length is 15 residues. V was pared by 5 bases and J by 1 base, with 6 bases of the junction left unmatched. The germline V gene encodes CDR1 MNHEY and CDR2 SMNVEV (reference sequence). The CDR3: CASSPWTGLQETQYF. CDR3 sequence (DNA): TGTGCCAGCAGTCCGTGGACAGGGCTCCAAGAGACCCAGTACTTC.

The chain links TRBV3-1 (or the pseudogene TRBV3-2) to TRBJ1-3, with a tentative D call TRBD1 (6 bases). V lost 3 bases and J 9 bases, leaving 15 bases between the germline ends. Germline V gives CDR1 LGHDT, CDR2 YNNKEL (reference sequence). This CDR3 is 14 amino acids long. CDR3 residues: CASSQGAGICTIYF. CDR3 bases: TGTGCCAGCAGCCAGGGGGCCGGGATTTGCACCATATATTTT.

This chain links TRBV6-5 with TRBJ2-1; D is possibly TRBD2 (6 bases). This CDR3 spans 12 amino acids. Looked up from germline, CDR1 is MNHEY and CDR2 is SVGAGI. The ends were cut back, 8 bases at V and 6 bases at J, with 11 bases in the middle. The CDR3 here is CASLGGINEQFF. The CDR3, as DNA: TGTGCCAGCCTTGGCGGGATCAATGAGCAGTTCTTC.

This clone has just one count. The chain joins TRBV29-1 to TRBJ2-1, with 13 nucleotides matching TRBD2. The CDR3 loop spans 15 amino acids. V was pared by 6 bases and J by 4 bases, with 6 bases of the junction left unmatched. Germline V lookup: CDR1 SQVTM, CDR2 ANQGSEA. The CDR3 sequence is CSVGLAGAQYNEQFF. In DNA form, the CDR3 reads TGCAGCGTAGGACTAGCGGGGGCTCAGTACAATGAGCAGTTCTTC.